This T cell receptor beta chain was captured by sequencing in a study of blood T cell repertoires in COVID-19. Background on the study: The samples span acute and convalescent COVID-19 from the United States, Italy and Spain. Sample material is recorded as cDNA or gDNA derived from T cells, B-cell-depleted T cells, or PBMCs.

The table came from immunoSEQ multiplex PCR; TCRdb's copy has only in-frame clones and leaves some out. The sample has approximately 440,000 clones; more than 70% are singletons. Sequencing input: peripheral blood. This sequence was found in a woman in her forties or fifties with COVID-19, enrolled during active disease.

CDR3 region: CSVEDRGNTEAFF. Written as DNA, the CDR3 is TGCAGCGTTGAAGATCGGGGGAACACTGAAGCTTTCTTT. The V gene is TRBV29-1, the J gene TRBJ1-1; no reliable D call. Germline values: CDR1 SQVTM, CDR2 ANQGSEA. The CDR3 is made up of 13 amino acids. Trimming shortened V by 0 bases and J by 1 base, and 6 bases separated the two germline ends.